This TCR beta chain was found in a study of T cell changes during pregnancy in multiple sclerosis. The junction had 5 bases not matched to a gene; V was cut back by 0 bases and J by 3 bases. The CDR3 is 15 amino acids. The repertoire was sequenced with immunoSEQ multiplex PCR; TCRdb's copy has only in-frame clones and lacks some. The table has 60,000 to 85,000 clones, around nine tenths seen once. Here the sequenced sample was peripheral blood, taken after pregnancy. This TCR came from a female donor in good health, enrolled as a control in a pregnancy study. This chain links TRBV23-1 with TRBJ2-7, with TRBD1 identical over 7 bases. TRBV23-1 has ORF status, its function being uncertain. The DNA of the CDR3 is TGCGCCAGCAGTCAATCGAAGGGACAGATCTACGAGCAGTACTTC. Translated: CASSQSKGQIYEQYF.